A single sample gave rise to the 9 T cell receptor beta chains below, sequenced in a study of cytomegalovirus exposure and HLA in healthy donors. 13 Jbeta primers and 60 Vbeta primers were used for the PCR. The repertoire was sequenced with immunoSEQ multiplex PCR; TCRdb's copy has only in-frame clones and lacks some. This sample has about 160,000 clones, with 60% to 80% found just once. The sample consisted of PBMCs. These receptors originate from a woman aged 45-59 years in good health and CMV-seropositive.

The chain recombines TRBV29-1 with TRBJ2-3, with D maybe TRBD2 (6 bases). CDR3 length equals 14 residues. In germline, CDR1 is SQVTM, CDR2 ANQGSEA. V was cut by 4 bases and J by 0 bases, with 11 bases left in between. CDR3 DNA: TGCAGCGTTGTGTTCGGAGGGAGCACAGATACGCAGTATTTT. Its protein is CSVVFGGSTDTQYF.

The chain carries TRBV2 and TRBJ2-7, with 11 bases identical to TRBD1. V lost 8 bases and J lost 4; bases outside the gene matches: 16. In germline, CDR1 is SNHLY, CDR2 FYNNEI. The CDR3 consists of 17 residues. The CDR3 coding sequence is TGTGCCAGCTCCAGCGCGGCCCGCGGGACAGGGGGATACGAGCAGTACTTC. It translates to CASSSAARGTGGYEQYF. The full variable domain, rest sourced from reference TRBV2 and TRBJ2-7, is EPEVTQTPSHQVTQMGQEVILRCVPISNHLYFYWYRQILGQKVEFLVSFYNNEISEKSEIFDDQFSVERPDGSNFTLKIRSTKLEDSAMYFCASSSAARGTGGYEQYFGPGTRLTVT.

This chain connects TRBV29-1 to TRBJ2-1; the D is unclear. The V end was cut by 7 bases, the J end by 5 bases, with 24 bases between. CDR1 is SQVTM and CDR2 is ANQGSEA in the germline V gene. This CDR3 comprises 16 residues. The CDR3 loop reads CSAVPYRSDQNNEQFF. CDR3 nucleotide sequence: TGCAGCGCCGTCCCTTATCGTAGTGATCAAAACAATGAGCAGTTCTTC.

This clone turned up a few times. The chain employs TRBV5-6 and TRBJ2-1; D possibly corresponds to TRBD2 (6 bases). Germline CDR1 is SGHDT and CDR2 is YYEEEE. This CDR3 spans 17 amino acids. Trimming pared 4 bases from V and 9 bases from J, leaving 26 bases between. CDR3 in amino acids: CASSLRALGGLGGEQFF. CDR3 DNA sequence: TGTGCCAGCAGCCTCCGGGCCCTAGGTGGCCTGGGGGGTGAGCAGTTCTTC.

This clone has just one count. This rearrangement joins TRBV4-1 to TRBJ1-2; D remains ambiguous. CDR3 length: 14 residues. Germline values: CDR1 MGHRA, CDR2 YSYEKL. Trimming left V 1 base short and J 0 bases short, with 6 bases between. The CDR3 sequence: CASSQAASNYGYTF. CDR3 bases: TGCGCCAGCAGCCAAGCAGCGTCTAACTATGGCTACACCTTC.

The CDR3 DNA reads TGCGCCAGCAGCTTGTTGGGGACTAGCGGATTCCAAGAGACCCAGTACTTC. It specifies CASSLLGTSGFQETQYF. The chain links TRBV5-1 to TRBJ2-5; 11 bases fit TRBD2. CDR1 and CDR2 from the germline V gene are SGHRS and YFSETQ. The CDR3 sequence is 17 residues long. J was trimmed by 1 base and V by 1 base; bases with no gene match: 6. The variable domain in full, with the rest retrieved from reference TRBV5-1 and TRBJ2-5, is KAGVTQTPRYLIKTRGQQVTLSCSPISGHRSVSWYQQTPGQGLQFLFEYFSETQRNKGNFPGRFSGRQFSNSRSEMNVSTLELGDSALYLCASSLLGTSGFQETQYFGPGTRLLVL.

The rearrangement joins TRBV5-4 to TRBJ2-3, with 9 bases that match TRBD2. The ends lost 7 bases at V and 6 bases at J; junction bases unmatched: 9. This CDR3 has 14 amino acids. Germline V gives CDR1 SGHNT, CDR2 YYREEE (reference sequence). The CDR3 nucleotides read TGTGCCAGCGGCGGGGGGGGCCTCGGTGATACGCAGTATTTT. Translating gives CASGGGGLGDTQYF.

The V and J genes are TRBV7-2 and TRBJ2-1, with TRBD2 identical over 10 bases. CDR3 length: 16 amino acids. V trimming: 2 bases; J trimming: 6 bases; junction bases outside the gene matches: 7. CDR1 and CDR2 (germline): SGHTA, FQGNSA. CDR3 loop: CASSLRRSGGVNEQFF. DNA for the CDR3: TGTGCCAGCAGCTTACGGAGAAGCGGGGGGGTCAATGAGCAGTTCTTC.

The gene calls are TRBV6-5 and TRBJ2-3; D remains unclear. V lost 9 bases and J 8 bases, leaving 12 bases between the germline ends. Germline CDR1 MNHEY, CDR2 SVGAGI. The CDR3 is 11 amino acids. CDR3 region: CASLKRGTQYF. CDR3 DNA: TGTGCCAGTCTGAAACGAGGTACGCAGTATTTT.